This entry concerns a single T cell receptor beta chain. The table came from immunoSEQ multiplex PCR; TCRdb's copy has only in-frame clones and leaves some out. The sample lists under 75,000 clones; approximately 88% were seen once. This sample was included in a study of OX40 agonist ivuxolimab in advanced cancers. Trimming at V came to 5 bases and at J to 6 bases, leaving 6 bases not matched to a gene. This CDR3 spans 14 amino acids. The germline V gene has CDR1 MNHNY and CDR2 SVGAGI (reference sequence). The V call is TRBV6-6, the J call TRBJ2-1, with 8 nucleotides matching TRBD2. The starting material was CD4+ or CD8+ T cells sorted from blood, obtained in a trial of the OX40 agonist ivuxolimab. This TCR was recovered from an adult with an advanced solid tumor such as melanoma, head and neck, liver or kidney cancer. DNA of the CDR3: TGTGCCAGCAGTACCGGGACTAGGATCAATGAGCAGTTCTTC. Residues: CASSTGTRINEQFF.